Shown below are 27 T cell receptor beta chains from a single sample sequenced in a study of technical replicates of blood from a few donors. The data were produced by immunoSEQ multiplex PCR, yet TCRdb's version contains in-frame clones alone and is incomplete. The sample holds around 80,000 clones; 94% are singletons and the top ten take around 0.37%. The material sequenced was T cells isolated from PBMCs. The origin of the receptors is a human donor in good health.

This chain links TRBV7-2 with TRBJ1-2; D gene uncertain. V was clipped by 2 bases and J by 2 bases, with 15 bases between them. Germline lookup yields CDR1 SGHTA and CDR2 FQGNSA. The length of the CDR3 is 16 residues. The CDR3 spells CASSLTWEGGNYGYTF. The CDR3, as DNA: TGTGCCAGCAGCTTAACTTGGGAGGGCGGGAACTATGGCTACACCTTC.

This clone occurred once. The chain combines TRBV19 with TRBJ2-1, with D possibly TRBD1 on 5 matching bases. With 3 bases removed from V and 6 bases from J, the gap between germline ends came to 15 bases. The CDR3 sequence is 15 residues long. From germline, CDR1 is LNHDA and CDR2 SQIVND (reference sequence). CDR3 sequence (DNA): TGTGCCAGTAGTATGGGGCTAGTATTTTCCAATGAGCAGTTCTTC. Amino acids: CASSMGLVFSNEQFF.

This clone has just a few counts. This chain links TRBV29-1 with TRBJ1-1; D is unresolved. The CDR3 extends over 11 amino acids. Germline CDR1 is SQVTM and CDR2 is ANQGSEA. Trimming removed 3 bases at V and 5 bases at J, with 7 bases between. The CDR3 spells CSVDRVTEAFF. CDR3 coding DNA: TGCAGCGTTGACCGAGTAACTGAAGCTTTCTTT.

The genes are TRBV4-2 and TRBJ1-1; 7 bases are shared with TRBD1. Germline values: CDR1 LGHNA, CDR2 YNFKEQ. CDR3 length equals 13 residues. V lost 6 bases, J lost 7 bases, and 8 bases stayed unmatched. CDR3 sequence (DNA): TGTGCCAGCAGTCCAGGGGGAGGTTTTGAAGCTTTCTTT. Amino acids: CASSPGGGFEAFF.

This clone was counted a single time. V is TRBV19 and J is TRBJ2-7, with D perhaps matching TRBD2 (6 bases). With 5 bases removed from V and 5 bases from J, the gap between germline ends came to 19 bases. CDR3 size: 15 residues. CDR1 and CDR2 from the germline V gene are LNHDA and SQIVND (reference sequence). The CDR3 DNA reads TGTGCCAGTAGTCCTACGGGGGACTCAATACACGAGCAGTACTTC. It specifies CASSPTGDSIHEQYF.

This clone was recorded once. The V call is TRBV6-5, the J call TRBJ1-2; D uncertain. CDR3 length: 12 residues. The V gene's germline CDR1 is MNHEY and CDR2 SVGAGI. V lost 0 bases, J lost 6 bases, and 5 bases lay in between. This chain's CDR3 is CASSYSNNGYTF. In DNA form, the CDR3 reads TGTGCCAGCAGTTACTCGAACAATGGCTACACCTTC.

The V and J genes are TRBV9 and TRBJ2-1; TRBD2 might be the D (7 bases). The ends were cut back, 3 bases at V and 9 bases at J, with 10 bases in the middle. There are 12 residues in the CDR3. Germline assignment: CDR1 SGDLS and CDR2 YYNGEE. CDR3 nucleotides: TGTGCCAGCAGCGAAGGGGGGGGTGAGCAGTTCTTC. Its protein product is CASSEGGGEQFF.

The V and J genes are TRBV6-5 and TRBJ1-1, with D maybe TRBD1 (6 bases). Germline V gene lookup returns CDR1 MNHEY and CDR2 SVGAGI. The V end lost 10 bases, the J end lost 2 bases, and 17 bases lay between the germline ends. The CDR3 sequence is 14 residues long. The CDR3 sequence is CATRTGFLNTEAFF. DNA for the CDR3: TGTGCCACCAGAACAGGGTTCCTAAACACTGAAGCTTTCTTT.

This chain uses TRBV27 with TRBJ2-7; 7 bases match TRBD1. CDR3 length: 16 residues. The germline V gene has CDR1 MNHEY and CDR2 SMNVEV (reference sequence). V shed 7 bases, J shed 2 bases, and the junction held 14 bases outside the gene matches. For the CDR3, the DNA is TGTGCCAGCACACCCCAGGCTCGGGACAGCGCCTACGAGCAGTACTTC. It encodes CASTPQARDSAYEQYF.

The chain uses TRBV27 and TRBJ2-1, with 10 bases that match TRBD1. The CDR3 is 16 amino acids. Germline V gene sequence: CDR1 MNHEY, CDR2 SMNVEV (reference sequence). V trimming: 1 base; J trimming: 8 bases; junction bases outside the gene matches: 8. The CDR3 DNA is TGTGCCAGCAGTTTATTGGCGGACAGGGGGATGTATGAGCAGTTCTTC. Translation gives CASSLLADRGMYEQFF.

This clone was counted a single time. This chain joins TRBV9 and TRBJ1-5; perhaps TRBD1 as D (6 bases). This CDR3 region has 16 residues. From germline, CDR1 is SGDLS and CDR2 YYNGEE. V lost 0 bases and J lost 2, with 12 bases in between. CDR3 DNA sequence: TGTGCCAGCAGCGTAGGGGGGCCCGGGGGCAATCAGCCCCAGCATTTT. This codes for CASSVGGPGGNQPQHF.

This clone came up once. The chain couples TRBV7-3 to TRBJ2-7; 9 nucleotides match TRBD1. Germline V gives CDR1 SGHTA, CDR2 FQGTGA. CDR3 size: 13 residues. V was pared by 7 bases and J by 6 bases, with 7 bases of the junction left unmatched. CDR3 bases: TGTGCCAGCACCGCTGGGACAGGGCGCGAGCAGTACTTC. It codes for CASTAGTGREQYF.

The chain joins TRBV5-1 to TRBJ1-5; D may be TRBD1 (5 bases). V shed 1 base and J shed 7 bases, with 15 bases lying between them. The CDR3 consists of 15 residues. Germline CDR1 reads SGHRS; CDR2 reads YFSETQ. The CDR3 coding sequence is TGCGCCAGCAGCTTGCGGTTGGGGGAGGGACAGCCCCAGCATTTT. This translates into CASSLRLGEGQPQHF.

The chain has TRBV9 and TRBJ1-4; the D gene is possibly TRBD1 (5 bases). The CDR3 has 15 residues. Germline CDR1 reads SGDLS; CDR2 reads YYNGEE. Between the trimmed V and J ends, which lost 0 bases and 2 bases, there was a span of 8 bases. CDR3 coding DNA: TGTGCCAGCAGCGTAGCGGGGGTCACTAATGAAAAACTGTTTTTT. This sequence encodes CASSVAGVTNEKLFF. The whole variable domain, remainder taken from reference TRBV9 and TRBJ1-4, is DSGVTQTPKHLITATGQRVTLRCSPRSGDLSVYWYQQSLDQGLQFLIQYYNGEERAKGNILERFSAQQFPDLHSELNLSSLELGDSALYFCASSVAGVTNEKLFFGSGTQLSVL.

V gene TRBV19 combines with J gene TRBJ1-5; D is undetermined. V was cut by 7 bases and J by 0 bases, with 13 bases left in between. Looked up from germline, CDR1 is LNHDA and CDR2 is SQIVND (reference sequence). This CDR3 spans 15 amino acids. DNA for the CDR3: TGTGCCAGTACTGACGAGGGTTATAGCAATCAGCCCCAGCATTTT. Encoded protein: CASTDEGYSNQPQHF.

CDR3 in DNA: TGTGCCAGCAGCTTAGGACTAGTCTATGAGCAGTTCTTC. This encodes CASSLGLVYEQFF. This sequence joins TRBV7-3 and TRBJ2-1; 7 bases line up with TRBD2. The CDR3 loop spans 13 amino acids. Germline trimming cut 2 bases from V and 8 bases from J; bases unmatched to any gene: 3. The germline V gene has CDR1 SGHTA and CDR2 FQGTGA.

J is TRBJ1-4 and V is TRBV2; TRBD1 aligns across 8 bases. Germline V gene data show CDR1 as SNHLY and CDR2 as FYNNEI. This CDR3 is built from 16 residues. The V gene end was trimmed by 4 bases and the J gene end by 0 bases; junction bases not matched to a gene: 4. The CDR3 sequence is CASSGDRTPTNEKLFF. The CDR3 DNA reads as TGTGCCAGCAGTGGGGACAGGACACCAACTAATGAAAAACTGTTTTTT.

The V call is TRBV5-8, the J call TRBJ1-1, with unresolved D. Germline-derived CDR1 and CDR2 are SGHTS and YDEGEE. With 2 bases removed from V and 5 bases from J, the gap between germline ends came to 7 bases. The length of the CDR3 is 12 residues. Here the CDR3 DNA reads TGTGCCAGCAGCTTCCGGGGTACTGAAGCTTTCTTT. Protein product: CASSFRGTEAFF.

This clone was picked up one time. This chain joins TRBV7-9 and TRBJ2-1; perhaps TRBD2 as D (6 bases). Trimming took 3 bases from V and 4 from J, leaving 13 bases between them. This CDR3 comprises 15 residues. Germline CDR1 reads SEHNR; CDR2 reads FQNEAQ (reference sequence). The CDR3 nucleotides read TGTGCCAGCAGCTTGCGGGACTCTACTTACAATGAGCAGTTCTTC. Translation: CASSLRDSTYNEQFF.

V usage is TRBV5-1 and J usage is TRBJ2-5; 13 nucleotides line up with TRBD2. This CDR3 is 16 amino acids long. V dropped 4 bases and J dropped 2; count of bases not matched to a gene: 5. Germline CDR1 is SGHRS and CDR2 is YFSETQ. The CDR3 here is CASSQGTSGNQETQYF. DNA of the CDR3: TGCGCCAGCAGCCAGGGGACTAGCGGGAATCAAGAGACCCAGTACTTC.

The chain couples TRBV7-2 to TRBJ2-7; D is perhaps TRBD2 (6 bases). Trimming took 1 base from V and 6 from J, leaving 10 bases between them. In germline, CDR1 is SGHTA, CDR2 FQGNSA. There are 13 residues in the CDR3. The CDR3 region has the DNA TGTGCCAGCAGCTTAGAGGCGGGAAGCGAGCAGTACTTC. It encodes CASSLEAGSEQYF.

The sample holds one count of this clone. The rearrangement joins TRBV5-4 to TRBJ2-7; 7 bases are shared with TRBD2. This CDR3 has 16 residues. Germline V CDR1 and CDR2: SGHNT, YYREEE (reference sequence). Trimming cost V 5 bases and J 1 base; bases outside gene matches: 12. This chain's CDR3 is CASSWGGSGFSYEQYF. CDR3 nucleotide sequence: TGTGCCAGCAGTTGGGGCGGGAGCGGATTTTCCTACGAGCAGTACTTC.

The chain has TRBV30 and TRBJ2-5, with a weak D call TRBD2 (6 bases). The V end was cut by 1 base, the J end by 5 bases, with 11 bases between. Germline CDR1 is GTSNPN and CDR2 is SVGIG (reference sequence). This CDR3 is 13 amino acids long. The DNA of the CDR3 is TGTGCCTGGAGTGGTAGCGGTGGGGAGACCCAGTACTTC. It translates to CAWSGSGGETQYF. Based on the CDR3 plus reference TRBV30 and TRBJ2-5, the full variable domain is SQTIHQWPATLVQPVGSPLSLECTVEGTSNPNLYWYRQAAGRGLQLLFYSVGIGQISSEVPQNLSASRPQDRQFILSSKKLLLSDSGFYLCAWSGSGGETQYFGPGTRLLVL.

This chain connects TRBV29-1 to TRBJ2-2, with D unclear. CDR1 is SQVTM and CDR2 is ANQGSEA in the germline V gene. CDR3 length: 11 residues. V lost 7 bases and J 4 bases, leaving 7 bases between the germline ends. The CDR3 sequence: CSGKSTGELFF. The CDR3, as DNA: TGCAGCGGAAAGAGCACCGGGGAGCTGTTTTTT.

This chain connects TRBV19 to TRBJ2-7; possibly TRBD2 for D (5 bases). With 3 bases removed from V and 0 bases from J, the gap between germline ends came to 12 bases. This CDR3 spans 15 amino acids. The germline V gene encodes CDR1 LNHDA and CDR2 SQIVND (reference sequence). Here the CDR3 reads CASSIAGEGSYEQYF. The CDR3 DNA sequence: TGTGCCAGTAGTATCGCGGGTGAAGGCTCCTACGAGCAGTACTTC. The whole variable domain, remainder taken from reference TRBV19 and TRBJ2-7, is DGGITQSPKYLFRKEGQNVTLSCEQNLNHDAMYWYRQDPGQGLRLIYYSQIVNDFQKGDIAEGYSVSREKKESFPLTVTSAQKNPTAFYLCASSIAGEGSYEQYFGPGTRLTVT.

The chain joins TRBV23-1 to TRBJ1-2; D uncertain. TRBV23-1 is placed among ORFs of uncertain function. Trimming took 0 bases from V and 7 from J, leaving 15 bases between them. The CDR3 has 15 amino acids. CDR3 residues: CASSQSLFSGGGYTF. In nucleotides, the CDR3 is TGCGCCAGCAGTCAATCCTTGTTCTCGGGAGGTGGCTACACCTTC.

The J gene is TRBJ2-1, the V gene TRBV27, with D maybe TRBD2 (6 bases). The length of the CDR3 is 12 residues. V was pared by 4 bases and J by 7 bases, with 8 bases between. In germline, CDR1 is MNHEY, CDR2 SMNVEV (reference sequence). The CDR3 DNA sequence: TGTGCCAGCAGTTACGGGGGAAATGAGCAGTTCTTC. It codes for CASSYGGNEQFF.